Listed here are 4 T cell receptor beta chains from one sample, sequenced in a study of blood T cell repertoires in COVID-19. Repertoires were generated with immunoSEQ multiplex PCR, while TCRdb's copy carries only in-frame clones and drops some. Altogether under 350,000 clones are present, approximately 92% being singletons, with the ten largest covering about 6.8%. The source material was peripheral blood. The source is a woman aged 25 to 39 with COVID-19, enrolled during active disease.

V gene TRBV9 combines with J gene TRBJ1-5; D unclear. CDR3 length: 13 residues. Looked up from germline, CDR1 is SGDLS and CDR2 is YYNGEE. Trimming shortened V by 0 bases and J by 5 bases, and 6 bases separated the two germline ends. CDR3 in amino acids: CASSVGADQPQHF. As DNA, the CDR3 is TGTGCCAGCAGCGTAGGAGCGGATCAGCCCCAGCATTTT.

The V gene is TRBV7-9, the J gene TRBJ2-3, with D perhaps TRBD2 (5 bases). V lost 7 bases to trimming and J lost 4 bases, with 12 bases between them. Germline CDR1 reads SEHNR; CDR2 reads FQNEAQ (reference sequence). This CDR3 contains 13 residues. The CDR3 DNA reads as TGTGCCAGCATCCACCCCGGGGCAGATACGCAGTATTTT. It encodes CASIHPGADTQYF.

This chain's CDR3 is CASSGGRQSSYNEQFF. As DNA, the CDR3 is TGTGCCAGCAGCGGGGGGAGGCAGAGCTCCTACAATGAGCAGTTCTTC. This sequence joins TRBV7-9 and TRBJ2-1, with D possibly TRBD2 on 6 matching bases. This CDR3 is 16 amino acids long. The V gene's germline CDR1 is SEHNR and CDR2 FQNEAQ (reference sequence). V gave up 5 bases and J gave up 0 bases, with 14 bases separating them.

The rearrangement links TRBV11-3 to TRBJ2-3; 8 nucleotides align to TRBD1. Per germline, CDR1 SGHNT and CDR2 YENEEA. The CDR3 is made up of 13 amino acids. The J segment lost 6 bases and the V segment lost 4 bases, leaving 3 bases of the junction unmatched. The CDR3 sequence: CASSSYRGDTQYF. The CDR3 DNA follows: TGTGCCAGCAGCTCGTACAGGGGGGATACGCAGTATTTT.